Here is one T cell receptor beta chain with its context. This clonotype was observed a few times. Its cognate antigen has yet to be identified. No much larger clonotype is one base removed from it; base qualities were not supplied. The time point label corresponds to: newly diagnosed GD, antithyroid drugs for less than 3 months. For both TCR sequencing and RNA sequencing, RNA was extracted from PBMCs in TRIzol. The diagnosis of Graves' disease was made according to American Thyroid Association guidelines. Recruitment of patients was carried out at an endocrinology department in Xi'an, China. From each patient, about 9.7 milliliters of peripheral blood was collected into an EDTA anticoagulant tube. Ficoll Paque Plus density gradient separation was used to isolate PBMCs, and no further T cell sorting was done. An Agilent 2100 Bioanalyzer and agarose gel were used to check RNA quality, and a NanoDrop 2000 was used to measure RNA concentration.

The data were taken from a study of regulatory T cells in long-lasting Graves disease (dated by TCRdb to about 2021). Some background on the complete study: Patients with newly diagnosed Graves' disease had been on antithyroid drugs for under 3 months. This study used TCR sequencing and RNA sequencing of peripheral blood to compare persistent Graves' disease patients against newly diagnosed Graves' disease patients. The study was registered as a clinical trial and conducted in China. A total of around 35 samples underwent TCR sequencing: about 13 from persistent and about 20 from newly diagnosed Graves' disease patients. Broader findings and caveats from the paper: The small sample size was acknowledged by the authors as a limitation that may reduce accuracy. Persistent Graves' disease patients showed lower TCR Shannon entropy and fewer highly expanded clones than newly diagnosed patients, suggesting clonal expansion. Persistent patients shared more public clonotypes among themselves (2,741) than newly diagnosed patients did (roughly 920). Sequencing and analysis were limited to the TCR beta chain. Persistent disease showed preferential use of TRBV28, TRBJ1-2 and TRBJ2-5, whereas newly diagnosed disease favored TRBV20-1 and TRBJ2-1. Only peripheral blood was studied, because thyroid tissue, the primary lesion, was inaccessible.

The library relied on multiplex PCR. TCRdb records Illumina HiSeq 4000 as the sequencer. To build TCR beta libraries, CDR3 regions were amplified by Arm-PCR using iRepertoire HTBI primers. Before sequencing, the PCR products went through gel purification. In the source study's methods: Gene usage analysis of CDR3 amino acid clonotypes relied on the 60 to 65 TRBV and 14 TRBJ segments identified across samples. Filtered high-quality paired reads were merged into contigs using COPE and FqMerger. Contigs were aligned with BLAST to IMGT TRBV, TRBD and TRBJ reference genes, and CDR3 was defined per IMGT. Highly expanded clones were defined as clonotypes with a frequency above 0.1%. Shannon entropy served as the measure of repertoire diversity, while the Gini coefficient captured V-J evenness. A clonotype found in more than one individual was treated as public. Clones were called with MiXCR by TCRdb after fastp trimmed the public reads at Q25, and only in-frame beta chains were retained. Each record represents a unique CDR3 protein, reported with the most common genes and DNA among its rows. The V and J calls and clone size come from TCRdb's table, not from the authors' own analysis. Across this sample there are about 610,000 distinct CDR3 sequences, with about 16% seen only once. Of the sample, around 11% falls within the top ten clones.

From its cysteine to its phenylalanine, the CDR3 spans 15 amino acids. CDR3 DNA is the only sequence kept; it has 45 bases, read in frame from the first base. According to the germline V gene, CDR1 reads MNHEY and CDR2 reads SVGAGI. V and J lose 4 bases and 8 bases, and a span of 19 bases separates them. This sample also belongs to another study, concerning T cells in Graves' hyperthyroidism and ophthalmopathy. From the second report: A patient counted as having stable Graves' hyperthyroidism if no progression to ophthalmopathy occurred over 18 months of follow-up. Hyperthyroidism patients were newly diagnosed, with disease duration under 2 months, and aged 18 to 65 years. Patients with uncontrolled infections, other autoimmune diseases, pregnancy or lactation were excluded. Diagnoses relied on clinical symptoms, serum thyroxine and TRAb, thyroid ultrasound and orbital computed tomography. The first round of RT-PCR for the TCR CDR3 was performed with the HTBI primer set and the Qiagen OneStep RT-PCR kit. Most expanded thyroid clonotypes (frequency above 0.001) were also found in blood, which suggests that blood repertoires may mirror thyroid immune responses. Ophthalmopathy was separated from stable hyperthyroidism by a 13 V-J signature model, with approximately 89% sensitivity and 81% to 83% specificity obtained in cross-validation and 80%/75% obtained in testing. In validation, progression to ophthalmopathy was predicted by the model with 70.59% sensitivity and nearly 75% specificity, a median of roughly 6.4 months before onset. To identify distinguishing TCR V-J signatures, a discovery cohort of 100 patients was used, comprising some 43 with Graves' ophthalmopathy and around 60 with stable Graves' hyperthyroidism. Prospective prediction of ophthalmopathy was tested in an independent validation cohort consisting of some 20 hyperthyroidism patients and some 17 patients who later progressed to ophthalmopathy. For training and testing, the 100 or so patients in the discovery cohort were randomly divided in a 7:3 ratio. In several Graves' hyperthyroidism patients, the study also compared T-cell repertoires from thyroid tissue with T-cell repertoires from blood. After sampling, hyperthyroidism patients received methimazole starting at 30 mg daily, and ophthalmopathy patients received high-dose intravenous methylprednisolone. Libraries were constructed in a second round of multiplex PCR, after which size selection and purification were carried out. Sequencing of the libraries was done on an Illumina HiSeq2000 using paired-end 100 bp reads. SOAPnuke was used to process the raw data, removing reads that contained adapters or uncalled bases, had a mean Phred below 15, or lacked an exact match to the constant primer or identifier. COPE v1.2.5 was used to merge high-quality paired reads, and clonotypes were defined as unique nucleotide sequences. MiTCR v1.1 was used to align the clonotypes against IMGT TRBV, TRBD and TRBJ reference segments. The analysis included only V-J combinations with a frequency above 0.0001, which together covered 99% to 99.2% of the repertoires. The TCS score was defined as the ratio of F50 (clonal expansion) to E x V (chaos), calculated using BLOSUM62-based TCRdist between CDR3 peptides within each V-J. Welch's t-statistics and random forest reduced fewer than 600 V-J features to some 14, which were used in a naive Bayes classifier (R e1071). No statistical method was used to set the sample size in advance, and investigators knew the group allocation. TCR Vbeta CDR3 sequencing of approximately 140 peripheral blood samples (around 45 ophthalmopathy, 75 hyperthyroidism and some 17 progressor patients) is reported in the paper.

The chain is assembled from TRBV6-5 and TRBJ2-3, and the D gene may be TRBD2, 6 bases matching. This sequence originates from a young man with Graves disease. Donor details come from another sample of the same person, matched by shared clones. Here the sequenced sample was peripheral blood mononuclear cells (PBMCs), taken at new diagnosis, from a patient treated with antithyroid drugs. The DNA is TGTGCCAGCAGTTCGGCAACGGGAGCTCGCGGTACGCAGTATTTT. It is translated as CASSSATGARGTQYF.